Below are 18 T cell receptor beta chains sequenced from a single sample in a study of spatial heterogeneity in lung cancer. TCRdb used MiXCR to reprocess the 5' RACE reads, holding one entry per CDR3 protein. The table shows several hundred distinct CDR3 sequences, with more than 9.5% occurring only once. Time point defined: sample taken at primary tumor resection. Sequencing was performed on normal lung tissue next to the tumor, taken at surgery. The receptors were gathered from a male donor with early-stage non-small cell lung cancer.

This clonotype is large within its sample. This rearrangement joins TRBV7-2 to TRBJ2-1; 7 bases match TRBD1. Trimming cost V 0 bases and J 5 bases; bases outside gene matches: 7. The CDR3 sequence is 16 residues long. In germline, CDR1 is SGHTA, CDR2 FQGNSA. The CDR3 DNA follows: TGTGCCAGCAGCTTAGCCCCGGGACAGCCAGACAATGAGCAGTTCTTC. Its protein is CASSLAPGQPDNEQFF.

As for this clonotype: A much larger clone lies a single base off, so this may be a read error. The chain has TRBV10-3 and TRBJ1-5; 7 bases line up with TRBD1. This CDR3 comprises 15 residues. Losses at the gene ends were 5 bases for V and 6 bases for J; bases not matched to a gene: 10. Germline V gives CDR1 ENHRY, CDR2 SYGVKD. The CDR3 sequence: CAISSQGGDSQPQHF. The CDR3 region has the DNA TGTGCCATCAGTTCCCAGGGGGGAGACAGTCAGCCCCAGCATTTT.

By sample fraction, this clonotype is medium-sized. V and J are TRBV7-3 and TRBJ2-6; 11 positions agree with TRBD2. With 5 bases clipped from V and 1 base from J, the junction kept 10 bases outside the gene matches. Germline CDR1 and CDR2: SGHTA and FQGTGA. The CDR3 length is 19 residues. The CDR3 nucleotides are TGTGCCAGCAGCCACATGGGACTAGCGGCGGGGTCTGGGGCCAACGTCCTGACTTTC. Encoded protein: CASSHMGLAAGSGANVLTF.

Within the sample, this clonotype is medium-sized. CDR3 sequence: CASSVVGWQIGAHYSNQPQHF. The CDR3 DNA reads as TGTGCCAGCAGCGTAGTTGGGTGGCAAATCGGGGCCCATTATAGCAATCAGCCCCAGCATTTT. The J gene is TRBJ1-5, the V gene TRBV9, with a tentative D call TRBD1 (5 bases). Trimming removed 0 bases at V and 0 bases at J, with 25 bases between. The CDR3 has 21 residues. Germline CDR1 SGDLS, CDR2 YYNGEE.

This clonotype is large in the sample. V gene TRBV7-2 combines with J gene TRBJ1-4; D gene uncertain. This CDR3 is 15 amino acids long. Trimming removed 2 bases from V and 2 bases from J, with 9 bases in between. Germline loops: CDR1 SGHTA, CDR2 FQGNSA. In DNA form, the CDR3 reads TGTGCCAGCAGCTTAACCGGACCCACTAATGAAAAACTGTTTTTT. It yields the protein CASSLTGPTNEKLFF. The complete variable domain, with remaining parts taken from reference TRBV7-2 and TRBJ1-4, reads GAGVSQSPSNKVTEKGKDVELRCDPISGHTALYWYRQSLGQGLEFLIYFQGNSAPDKSGLPSDRFSAERTGGSVSTLTIQRTQQEDSAVYLCASSLTGPTNEKLFFGSGTQLSVL.

This clonotype is labeled as large. The J gene is TRBJ1-1, the V gene TRBV27; D unresolved. Per the germline V gene, CDR1 is MNHEY and CDR2 is SMNVEV (reference sequence). This CDR3 comprises 14 residues. The germline V and J ends were trimmed by 2 bases and 0 bases, with 7 bases remaining between them. The CDR3 bases are TGTGCCAGCAGTTTACAGCGAATGAACACTGAAGCTTTCTTT. This encodes CASSLQRMNTEAFF.

This clonotype is judged large. The rearrangement joins TRBV28 to TRBJ2-3, with D perhaps matching TRBD2 (6 bases). The V end was cut by 8 bases, the J end by 2 bases, with 14 bases between. Germline values: CDR1 MDHEN, CDR2 SYDVKM. The CDR3 is made up of 14 amino acids. CDR3 residues: CASLPGGNTDTQYF. In DNA, the CDR3 is TGTGCCAGCCTCCCTGGGGGGAACACAGATACGCAGTATTTT.

This clonotype is large. V is TRBV9 and J is TRBJ1-1; TRBD1 matches 7 bases. Germline V CDR1 and CDR2: SGDLS, YYNGEE. The CDR3 spans 14 residues. V dropped 1 base and J dropped 5; count of bases not matched to a gene: 5. CDR3 nucleotides: TGTGCCAGCAGCGTAACGACAGGGCGGACTGAAGCTTTCTTT. As protein: CASSVTTGRTEAFF. The full variable domain, its missing parts supplied by reference TRBV9 and TRBJ1-1, is DSGVTQTPKHLITATGQRVTLRCSPRSGDLSVYWYQQSLDQGLQFLIQYYNGEERAKGNILERFSAQQFPDLHSELNLSSLELGDSALYFCASSVTTGRTEAFFGQGTRLTVV.

By sample fraction, this clonotype is large (0.1 to 1%). V is TRBV7-2 and J is TRBJ2-4; D not resolved. This CDR3 has 16 amino acids. CDR1 and CDR2 from the germline V gene are SGHTA and FQGNSA. V was trimmed by 5 bases and J by 4 bases, leaving 18 bases between them. In DNA, the CDR3 is TGTGCCAGCAGCACCGAGGCGTGGCAGCCGAAAAACATTCAGTACTTC. Its translation is CASSTEAWQPKNIQYF.

This clonotype is termed large. The chain uses TRBV6-5 and TRBJ2-3; weak D call: TRBD2 (6 bases). This CDR3 has 17 amino acids. CDR1 is MNHEY, CDR2 SVGAGI, per germline. V lost 6 bases to trimming and J lost 1 base, with 20 bases between them. The CDR3 is CASSHGGRRGGTDTQYF. In DNA form, the CDR3 reads TGTGCCAGCAGCCATGGAGGGAGGCGAGGGGGCACAGATACGCAGTATTTT.

Sample share makes this clonotype large (0.1 to 1%). The chain is built from TRBV5-5 and TRBJ2-5, with 8 bases aligning to TRBD1. The CDR3 is made up of 16 amino acids. V lost 4 bases, J lost 4 bases, and 12 bases stayed unmatched. Per the germline V gene, CDR1 is SGHKS and CDR2 is YYEKEE (reference sequence). CDR3 DNA sequence: TGTGCCAGCAGCCTTCCCGGACAGGGTTTCGGAGAGACCCAGTACTTC. Translated, it gives CASSLPGQGFGETQYF.

In this sample, this clonotype is medium-sized. J is TRBJ1-6 and V is TRBV7-2; no reliable D call. Trimming cost V 1 base and J 10 bases, with 14 bases left between them. Germline CDR1 is SGHTA and CDR2 is FQGNSA. The CDR3 is 15 residues long. The CDR3 bases are TGTGCCAGCAGCTTAGTGGACGGCGGGAACTCACCCCTCCACTTT. This gives the protein CASSLVDGGNSPLHF.

By share, this clonotype counts as large. The chain couples TRBV3-1 to TRBJ2-7; maybe TRBD2 (6 bases). CDR1 is LGHDT, CDR2 YNNKEL, per germline (reference sequence). The CDR3 sequence is 14 residues long. V lost 4 bases and J 2 bases, leaving 12 bases between the germline ends. As DNA, the CDR3 is TGTGCCAGCAGCCTCCGGGACTTCCCCTACGAGCAGTACTTC. It codes for CASSLRDFPYEQYF.

The CDR3 loop is CASSRQSNTGELFF. For the CDR3, the DNA is TGTGCCAGTAGTAGACAGTCAAACACCGGGGAGCTGTTTTTT. V and J are TRBV19 and TRBJ2-2; tentatively, D is TRBD1 (5 bases). V gave up 4 bases and J gave up 2 bases, with 8 bases separating them. CDR3 length equals 14 residues. Looked up from germline, CDR1 is LNHDA and CDR2 is SQIVND (reference sequence). Full variable domain (outside the CDR3, taken from reference TRBV19 and TRBJ2-2): DGGITQSPKYLFRKEGQNVTLSCEQNLNHDAMYWYRQDPGQGLRLIYYSQIVNDFQKGDIAEGYSVSREKKESFPLTVTSAQKNPTAFYLCASSRQSNTGELFFGEGSRLTVL.

This clonotype is large in the sample. The chain recombines TRBV28 with TRBJ2-7, with D perhaps matching TRBD1 (6 bases). CDR1 and CDR2 from the germline V gene are MDHEN and SYDVKM. The CDR3 runs 13 residues. The ends were cut back, 3 bases at V and 2 bases at J, with 8 bases in the middle. The CDR3 reads CASSLTGPYEQYF. In DNA, the CDR3 is TGTGCCAGCAGTTTGACAGGTCCCTACGAGCAGTACTTC.

By its share, this clonotype is large. This chain links TRBV27 with TRBJ2-1; 7 nucleotides agree with TRBD2. There are 13 residues in the CDR3. The germline V gene encodes CDR1 MNHEY and CDR2 SMNVEV (reference sequence). The ends lost 8 bases at V and 3 bases at J; junction bases unmatched: 4. CDR3 sequence: CASGLAVYNEQFF. The CDR3 nucleotides read TGTGCCAGCGGGCTAGCGGTCTACAATGAGCAGTTCTTC.

This clonotype ranks as large. The chain has TRBV6-5 and TRBJ1-6; D unresolved. This CDR3 contains 15 residues. V lost 2 bases to trimming and J lost 2 bases, with 7 bases between them. Germline values: CDR1 MNHEY, CDR2 SVGAGI. In nucleotides, the CDR3 is TGTGCCAGCAGTTACAGGGATCCCTATAATTCACCCCTCCACTTT. This gives the protein CASSYRDPYNSPLHF.

This chain joins TRBV2 and TRBJ2-5; a possible D gene is TRBD1 (5 bases). The V end was cut by 2 bases, the J end by 3 bases, with 22 bases between. This CDR3 spans 18 amino acids. The germline gives CDR1 SNHLY, CDR2 FYNNEI. CDR3 coding DNA: TGTGCCAGCAGTGAACCGGCCCTGACAGAGGTCCCCGAAGAGACCCAGTACTTC. This encodes CASSEPALTEVPEETQYF. The full variable domain, rest sourced from reference TRBV2 and TRBJ2-5, is EPEVTQTPSHQVTQMGQEVILRCVPISNHLYFYWYRQILGQKVEFLVSFYNNEISEKSEIFDDQFSVERPDGSNFTLKIRSTKLEDSAMYFCASSEPALTEVPEETQYFGPGTRLLVL.